Following are 4 T cell receptor beta chains from one sample sequenced in a study of OX40 agonist ivuxolimab in advanced cancers. Data came from immunoSEQ multiplex PCR; TCRdb stores just in-frame clones and leaves some out. The table has about 54,000 clones, approximately 85% seen once. The sequences come from CD4+ or CD8+ T cells sorted from blood, collected in a trial of the OX40 agonist ivuxolimab. Every receptor here comes from an adult with an advanced solid tumor such as melanoma, head and neck, liver or kidney cancer.

The table lists this clone with a few counts. The chain joins TRBV7-2 to TRBJ1-3; D unclear. V was cut by 1 base and J by 16 bases, with 11 bases left in between. Per the germline V gene, CDR1 is SGHTA and CDR2 is FQGNSA. This CDR3 is 11 amino acids long. The CDR3 sequence is CASSLEGPPYF. CDR3 bases: TGTGCCAGCAGCTTAGAAGGCCCCCCTTATTTT.

The chain carries TRBV28 and TRBJ2-1; D gene uncertain. V was shortened by 6 bases and J by 0 bases, with 12 bases between the two germline ends. Germline V gene lookup returns CDR1 MDHEN and CDR2 SYDVKM. The CDR3 totals 15 residues. The CDR3 is CASSPNGPSYNEQFF. CDR3 coding DNA: TGTGCCAGCAGCCCCAACGGGCCCTCCTACAATGAGCAGTTCTTC.

The V and J genes are TRBV29-1 and TRBJ1-5, with TRBD1 as a possible D gene (5 bases). V was trimmed by 6 bases and J by 0 bases, leaving 9 bases between them. CDR3 length equals 13 residues. CDR1 and CDR2 from the germline V gene are SQVTM and ANQGSEA. The CDR3 nucleotides read TGCAGCGTCGGGGGATATAGCAATCAGCCCCAGCATTTT. It encodes CSVGGYSNQPQHF.

The chain joins TRBV5-6 to TRBJ2-1, with 10 bases aligning to TRBD2. After removal of 0 bases from V and 6 bases from J, the junction contained 9 bases not matched to a gene. The length of the CDR3 is 17 residues. The germline gives CDR1 SGHDT, CDR2 YYEEEE. In DNA, the CDR3 is TGTGCCAGCAGCTTGGAATTTAGCGGGAGGTTGGGCAATGAGCAGTTCTTC. Protein: CASSLEFSGRLGNEQFF.